This T cell receptor beta chain was found in a study of blood T cell repertoires in COVID-19. Across the study: Sources were T cells, B-cell-depleted T cells, or PBMCs; the material itself was cDNA or gDNA.

Authors' data handling: Amplification with reference gene primers provided the estimates of nucleated cell counts. Clones were sequenced by immunoSEQ multiplex PCR, and TCRdb holds only the in-frame ones, with some missing. D and trimming come from the DNA, and the V and J calls and clone size come from that table. The sample holds 48,000 or so clones, 90% seen once. V lost 8 bases, J lost 0 bases, and 3 bases stayed unmatched. The CDR3 extends over 14 amino acids. CDR1 and CDR2 (germline): KGHDR, SFDVKD. This clonotype was sampled from a human donor in a cohort sampled during active COVID-19. Source material: peripheral blood. V gene TRBV24-1 combines with J gene TRBJ2-1; TRBD2 matches at 7 bases. The CDR3 DNA reads as TGTGCCACCATGCGGGGGAGCTCCTACAATGAGCAGTTCTTC. It specifies CATMRGSSYNEQFF.